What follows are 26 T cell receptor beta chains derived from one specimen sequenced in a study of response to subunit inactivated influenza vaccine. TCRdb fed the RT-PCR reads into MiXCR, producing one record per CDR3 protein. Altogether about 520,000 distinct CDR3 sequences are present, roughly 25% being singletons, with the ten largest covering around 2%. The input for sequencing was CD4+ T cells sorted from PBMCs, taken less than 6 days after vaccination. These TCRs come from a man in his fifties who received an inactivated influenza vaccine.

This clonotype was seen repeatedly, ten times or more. CDR3 protein: CASSSRGRRDEKLFF. In DNA form, the CDR3 reads TGTGCCAGCAGCTCGAGGGGGCGAAGAGATGAAAAACTGTTTTTT. The chain links TRBV7-2 to TRBJ1-4, with 7 bases identical to TRBD1. The CDR3 extends over 15 amino acids. Losses at the gene ends were 4 bases for V and 6 bases for J; bases not matched to a gene: 8. Germline loops: CDR1 SGHTA, CDR2 FQGNSA.

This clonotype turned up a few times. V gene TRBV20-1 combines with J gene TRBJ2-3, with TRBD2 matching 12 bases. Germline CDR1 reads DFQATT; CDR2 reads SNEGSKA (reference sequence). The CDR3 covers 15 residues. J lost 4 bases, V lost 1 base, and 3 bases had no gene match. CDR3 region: CSARGLAGVADTQYF. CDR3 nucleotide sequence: TGCAGTGCTAGAGGACTAGCGGGAGTGGCAGATACGCAGTATTTT.

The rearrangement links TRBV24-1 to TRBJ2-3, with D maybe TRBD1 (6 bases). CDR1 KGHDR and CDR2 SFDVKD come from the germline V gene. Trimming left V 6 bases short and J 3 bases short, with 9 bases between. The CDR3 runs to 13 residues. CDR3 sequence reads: CATSSGQTDTQYF. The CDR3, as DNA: TGTGCCACCAGTTCCGGACAGACAGATACGCAGTATTTT.

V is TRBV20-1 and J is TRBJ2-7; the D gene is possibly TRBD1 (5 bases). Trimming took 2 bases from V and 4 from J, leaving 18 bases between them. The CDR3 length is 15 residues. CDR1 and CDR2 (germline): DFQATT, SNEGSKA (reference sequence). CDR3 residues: CSARPGPPALYEQYF. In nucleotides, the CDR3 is TGCAGTGCTAGACCAGGGCCCCCAGCCCTATACGAGCAGTACTTC.

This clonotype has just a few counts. As DNA, the CDR3 is TGTGCCACCAGCAGAGATAGGGAAGCACCTGGCTACACCTTC. This codes for CATSRDREAPGYTF. The V and J genes are TRBV15 and TRBJ1-2; D is undetermined. This CDR3 spans 14 amino acids. CDR1 is LNHNV, CDR2 YYDKDF, per germline (reference sequence). The ends were cut back, 0 bases at V and 7 bases at J, with 12 bases in the middle.

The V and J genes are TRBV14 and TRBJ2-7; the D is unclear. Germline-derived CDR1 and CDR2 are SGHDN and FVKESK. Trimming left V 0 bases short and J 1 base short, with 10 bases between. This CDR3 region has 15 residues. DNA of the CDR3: TGTGCCAGCAGCCAAGATGGGCGTGCGTCCTACGAGCAGTACTTC. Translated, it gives CASSQDGRASYEQYF.

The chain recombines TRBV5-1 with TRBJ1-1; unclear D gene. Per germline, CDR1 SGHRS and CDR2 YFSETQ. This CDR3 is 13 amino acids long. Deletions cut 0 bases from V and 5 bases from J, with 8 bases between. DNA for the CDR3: TGCGCCAGCAGCTTGGATGTGGGGACTGAAGCTTTCTTT. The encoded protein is CASSLDVGTEAFF.

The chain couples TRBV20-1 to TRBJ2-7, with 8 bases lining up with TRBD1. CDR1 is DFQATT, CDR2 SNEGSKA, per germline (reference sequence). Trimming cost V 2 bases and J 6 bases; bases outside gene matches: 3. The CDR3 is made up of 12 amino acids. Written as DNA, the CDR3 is TGCAGTGCTAGACTAGACAGGGGCGAGCAGTACTTC. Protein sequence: CSARLDRGEQYF.

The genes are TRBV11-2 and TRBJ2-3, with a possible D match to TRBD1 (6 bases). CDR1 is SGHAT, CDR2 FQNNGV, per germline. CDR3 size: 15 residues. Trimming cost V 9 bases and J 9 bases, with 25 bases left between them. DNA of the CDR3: TGTGCCAGAAGCACCCTTACAGGGAAGATAGACACGCAGTATTTT. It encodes CARSTLTGKIDTQYF.

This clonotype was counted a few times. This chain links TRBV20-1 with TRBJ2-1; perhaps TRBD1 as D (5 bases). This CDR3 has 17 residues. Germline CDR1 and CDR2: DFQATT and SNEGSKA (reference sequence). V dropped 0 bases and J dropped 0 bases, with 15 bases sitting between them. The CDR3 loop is CSARDSTGASSYNEQFF. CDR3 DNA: TGCAGTGCTAGAGATTCAACTGGGGCGAGCTCCTACAATGAGCAGTTCTTC.

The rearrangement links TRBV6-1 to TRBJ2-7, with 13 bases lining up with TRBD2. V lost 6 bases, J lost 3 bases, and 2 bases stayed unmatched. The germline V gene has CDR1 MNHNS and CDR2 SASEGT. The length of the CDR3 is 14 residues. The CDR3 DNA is TGTGCCAGCAGCACTAGCGGGAGGGGCTACGAGCAGTACTTC. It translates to CASSTSGRGYEQYF.

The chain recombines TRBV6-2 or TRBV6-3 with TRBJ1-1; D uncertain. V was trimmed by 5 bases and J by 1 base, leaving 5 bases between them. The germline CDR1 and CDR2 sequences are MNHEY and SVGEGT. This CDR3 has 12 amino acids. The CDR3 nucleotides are TGTGCCAGCAGTACACCGAACACTGAAGCTTTCTTT. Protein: CASSTPNTEAFF.

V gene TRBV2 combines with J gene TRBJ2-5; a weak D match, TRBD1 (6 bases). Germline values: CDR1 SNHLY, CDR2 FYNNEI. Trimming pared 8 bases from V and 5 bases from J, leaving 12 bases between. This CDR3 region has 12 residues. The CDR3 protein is CASRRQAETQYF. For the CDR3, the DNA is TGTGCCAGCCGAAGACAGGCGGAGACCCAGTACTTC.

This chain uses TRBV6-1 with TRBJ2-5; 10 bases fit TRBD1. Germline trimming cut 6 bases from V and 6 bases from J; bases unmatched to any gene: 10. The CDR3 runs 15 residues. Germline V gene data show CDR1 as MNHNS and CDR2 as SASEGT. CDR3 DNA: TGTGCCAGCAGCCTGGACAGGGGGAATATGAAGACCCAGTACTTC. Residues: CASSLDRGNMKTQYF.

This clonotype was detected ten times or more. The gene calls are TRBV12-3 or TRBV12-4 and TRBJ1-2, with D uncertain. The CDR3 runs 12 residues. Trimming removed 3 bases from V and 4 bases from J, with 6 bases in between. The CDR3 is CASSLVSYGYTF. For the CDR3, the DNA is TGTGCCAGCAGTTTGGTCAGCTATGGCTACACCTTC.

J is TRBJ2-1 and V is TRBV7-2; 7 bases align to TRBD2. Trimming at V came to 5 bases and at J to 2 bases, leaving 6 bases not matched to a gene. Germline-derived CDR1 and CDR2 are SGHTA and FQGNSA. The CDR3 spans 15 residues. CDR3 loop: CASSRSGGTYNEQFF. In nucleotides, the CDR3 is TGTGCCAGCAGCCGATCGGGGGGTACCTACAATGAGCAGTTCTTC. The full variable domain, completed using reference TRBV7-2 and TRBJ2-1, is GAGVSQSPSNKVTEKGKDVELRCDPISGHTALYWYRQSLGQGLEFLIYFQGNSAPDKSGLPSDRFSAERTGGSVSTLTIQRTQQEDSAVYLCASSRSGGTYNEQFFGPGTRLTVL.

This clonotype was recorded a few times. The CDR3 nucleotides are TGTGCCAGCAAGAAGGGACAGGGCCCTACCACCGGGGAGCTGTTTTTT. It yields the protein CASKKGQGPTTGELFF. V gene TRBV9 combines with J gene TRBJ2-2; TRBD1 matches 9 bases. This CDR3 comprises 16 residues. The V and J ends lost 6 bases and 4 bases, in that order; junction bases with no gene match: 10. Germline loops: CDR1 SGDLS, CDR2 YYNGEE. The variable domain in full, with the rest retrieved from reference TRBV9 and TRBJ2-2, is DSGVTQTPKHLITATGQRVTLRCSPRSGDLSVYWYQQSLDQGLQFLIQYYNGEERAKGNILERFSAQQFPDLHSELNLSSLELGDSALYFCASKKGQGPTTGELFFGEGSRLTVL.

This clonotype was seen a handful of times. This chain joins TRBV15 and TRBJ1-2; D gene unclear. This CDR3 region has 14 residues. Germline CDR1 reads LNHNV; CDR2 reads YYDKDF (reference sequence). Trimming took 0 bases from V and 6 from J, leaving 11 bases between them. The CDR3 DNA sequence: TGTGCCACCAGCAGAGATCTTCTTGGGGATGGCTACACCTTC. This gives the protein CATSRDLLGDGYTF.

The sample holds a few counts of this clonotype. CDR3 bases: TGTGCCAGCAGGCCGGGACAGGCAAATTCACCCCTCCACTTT. This translates into CASRPGQANSPLHF. The rearrangement links TRBV6-2 or TRBV6-3 to TRBJ1-6, with TRBD1 identical over 8 bases. Germline V gives CDR1 MNHEY, CDR2 SVGEGT. The CDR3 spans 14 residues. V shed 6 bases and J 7 bases; nucleotides not matched to a gene: 5.

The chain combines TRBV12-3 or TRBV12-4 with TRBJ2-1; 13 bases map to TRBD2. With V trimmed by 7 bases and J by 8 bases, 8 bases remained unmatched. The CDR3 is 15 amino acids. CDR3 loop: CASIQGTSGIYEQFF. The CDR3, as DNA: TGTGCCAGCATTCAAGGGACTAGCGGGATCTATGAGCAGTTCTTC.

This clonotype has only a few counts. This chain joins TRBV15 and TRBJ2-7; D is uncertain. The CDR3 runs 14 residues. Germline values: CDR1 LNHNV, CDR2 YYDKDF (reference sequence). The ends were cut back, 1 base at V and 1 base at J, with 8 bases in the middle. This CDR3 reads CATSRVDGSYEQYF. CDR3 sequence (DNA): TGTGCCACCAGCAGAGTGGACGGATCCTACGAGCAGTACTTC.

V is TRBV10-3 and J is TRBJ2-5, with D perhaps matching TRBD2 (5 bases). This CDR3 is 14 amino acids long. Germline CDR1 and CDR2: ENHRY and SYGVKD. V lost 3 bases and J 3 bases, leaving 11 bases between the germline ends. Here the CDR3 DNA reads TGTGCCATCAGTGAACGGCTAGCTGAAGAGACCCAGTACTTC. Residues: CAISERLAEETQYF.

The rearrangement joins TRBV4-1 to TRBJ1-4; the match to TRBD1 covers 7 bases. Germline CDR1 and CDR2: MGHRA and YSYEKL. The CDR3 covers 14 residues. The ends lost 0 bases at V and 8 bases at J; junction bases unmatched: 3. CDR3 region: CASSQDRGQEKLFF. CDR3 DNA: TGCGCCAGCAGCCAAGATCGGGGACAGGAAAAACTGTTTTTT.

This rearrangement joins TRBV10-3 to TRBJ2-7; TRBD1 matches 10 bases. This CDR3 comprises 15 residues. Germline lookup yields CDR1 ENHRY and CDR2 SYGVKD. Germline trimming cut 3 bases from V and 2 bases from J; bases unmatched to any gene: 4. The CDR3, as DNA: TGTGCCATCAGTGATGGGGACAGGGGAACCTACGAGCAGTACTTC. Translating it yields CAISDGDRGTYEQYF.

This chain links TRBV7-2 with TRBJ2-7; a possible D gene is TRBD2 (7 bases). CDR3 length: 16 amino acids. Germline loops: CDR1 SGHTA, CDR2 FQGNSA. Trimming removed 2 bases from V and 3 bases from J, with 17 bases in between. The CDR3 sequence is CASSLSGGAPNYEQYF. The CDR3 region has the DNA TGTGCCAGCAGCTTATCTGGGGGGGCGCCTAACTACGAGCAGTACTTC.

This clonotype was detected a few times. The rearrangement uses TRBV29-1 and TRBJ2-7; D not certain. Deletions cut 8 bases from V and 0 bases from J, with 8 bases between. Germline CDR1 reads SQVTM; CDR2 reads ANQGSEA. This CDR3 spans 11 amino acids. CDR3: CSIRTSYEQYF. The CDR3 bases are TGCAGCATCCGGACCTCCTACGAGCAGTACTTC.